This TCR beta chain originates from a study of blood T cell repertoires in COVID-19. In the original processing: Scientists estimated how many nucleated cells there were by amplifying reference gene primers. This table comes from immunoSEQ multiplex PCR, and its TCRdb copy is limited to in-frame clones, with some not included. That table gives V, J and clone size, and the DNA gave D and trimming. The sample contains around 250,000 clones, approximately 85% of which appear only once. The sample comprised PBMCs or T cells enriched from blood (not recorded which). The receptor was derived from a woman aged 45-65 years with acute COVID-19.

CDR3 nucleotides: TGTGCCAGCAGTGAATTGGCGGGGGGGATGGAGACCCAGTACTTC. Encoded protein: CASSELAGGMETQYF. The gene calls are TRBV2 and TRBJ2-5; 9 bases are a match to TRBD2. With 2 bases clipped from V and 5 bases from J, the junction kept 6 bases outside the gene matches. CDR1 is SNHLY and CDR2 is FYNNEI in the germline V gene. The CDR3 spans 15 residues.